These 24 T cell receptor beta chains came from one sample sequenced in a study of T-cell memory formation after mild COVID-19. TCRdb re-called the 5' RACE reads through MiXCR, storing one row per CDR3 protein. The sample holds under 200,000 distinct CDR3 sequences, 31% seen once. Sample: PBMCs or a T cell subset sorted from them (not recorded which). These receptors all stem from an adult woman who had mild COVID-19 (a few samples of this study predate the infection). Cell type and time point are not known.

The CDR3 loop is CASSLDSNYEQYF. Here the CDR3 DNA reads TGTGCCAGCAGCTTAGACAGCAACTACGAGCAGTACTTC. V is TRBV7-8 and J is TRBJ2-7, with D unclear. Trimming stripped 1 base from V and 3 bases from J, with 7 bases between. CDR3 length: 13 amino acids. Per the germline V gene, CDR1 is SGHVS and CDR2 is FQNEAQ. Based on the CDR3 plus reference TRBV7-8 and TRBJ2-7, the full variable domain is GAGVSQSPRYKVAKRGQDVALRCDPISGHVSLFWYQQALGQGPEFLTYFQNEAQLDKSGLPSDRFFAERPEGSVSTLKIQRTQQEDSAVYLCASSLDSNYEQYFGPGTRLTVT.

J is TRBJ2-3 and V is TRBV9, with D possibly TRBD1 on 6 matching bases. Germline V gene data show CDR1 as SGDLS and CDR2 as YYNGEE. Trimming removed 0 bases at V and 7 bases at J, with 15 bases between. The CDR3 extends over 15 amino acids. The CDR3 here is CASSVGLQGPNTQYF. In DNA form, the CDR3 reads TGTGCCAGCAGCGTAGGATTACAGGGTCCAAATACGCAGTATTTT.

The chain employs TRBV7-9 and TRBJ2-7, with D possibly matching TRBD1 (6 bases). The CDR3 runs 16 residues. Germline CDR1 is SEHNR and CDR2 is FQNEAQ (reference sequence). V shed 1 base and J shed 5 bases, with 18 bases lying between them. CDR3 in amino acids: CASSLVEPRGGHEQYF. CDR3 DNA sequence: TGTGCCAGCAGCTTAGTGGAGCCCAGGGGTGGTCACGAGCAGTACTTC.

This clonotype was picked up a small number of times. The chain carries TRBV6-2 or TRBV6-3 and TRBJ1-1; 8 positions agree with TRBD1. Germline V gene sequence: CDR1 MNHEY, CDR2 SVGEGT. The CDR3 has 17 amino acids. V lost 2 bases and J lost 0; bases outside the gene matches: 8. In nucleotides, the CDR3 is TGTGCCAGCAGTTACCCCGTGGGACAGGCAATGAACACTGAAGCTTTCTTT. Amino acid sequence: CASSYPVGQAMNTEAFF.

This clonotype was detected a few times. This chain connects TRBV7-3 to TRBJ2-3, with 9 bases matching TRBD2. Germline V gene sequence: CDR1 SGHTA, CDR2 FQGTGA. The CDR3 consists of 14 residues. With 2 bases clipped from V and 6 bases from J, the junction kept 3 bases outside the gene matches. This chain's CDR3 is CASSLGLASDTQYF. The CDR3 nucleotides are TGTGCCAGCAGCTTAGGACTAGCGTCGGATACGCAGTATTTT.

This clonotype was seen at least ten times. The gene calls are TRBV20-1 and TRBJ2-7; 14 nucleotides align to TRBD2. This CDR3 has 17 amino acids. V was clipped by 4 bases and J by 5 bases; unmatched bases: 13. Per the germline V gene, CDR1 is DFQATT and CDR2 is SNEGSKA (reference sequence). The CDR3 sequence is CSATRGTSGSPSNEQYF. DNA for the CDR3: TGCAGTGCTACTCGAGGGACTAGCGGGAGCCCGAGCAACGAGCAGTACTTC.

The chain uses TRBV20-1 and TRBJ1-1, with D perhaps matching TRBD1 (6 bases). V lost 0 bases, J lost 5 bases, and 13 bases lay in between. This CDR3 is 14 amino acids long. Per germline, CDR1 DFQATT and CDR2 SNEGSKA (reference sequence). CDR3 residues: CSARDPGASTEAFF. The DNA for the CDR3 is TGCAGTGCTAGAGATCCGGGGGCATCAACTGAAGCTTTCTTT.

This clonotype was observed a handful of times. The CDR3, as DNA: TGTGCCAGCAGCTCAACTGGACAGCTCCTCAGCTATGGCTACACCTTC. Amino acid sequence: CASSSTGQLLSYGYTF. This sequence joins TRBV7-9 and TRBJ1-2, with D perhaps matching TRBD1 (6 bases). Germline V gene lookup returns CDR1 SEHNR and CDR2 FQNEAQ (reference sequence). This CDR3 is built from 16 residues. V gave up 4 bases and J gave up 4 bases, with 19 bases separating them. The complete variable domain, with remaining parts taken from reference TRBV7-9 and TRBJ1-2, reads DTGVSQNPRHKITKRGQNVTFRCDPISEHNRLYWYRQTLGQGPEFLTYFQNEAQLEKSRLLSDRFSAERPKGSFSTLEIQRTEQGDSAMYLCASSSTGQLLSYGYTFGSGTRLTVV.

The V and J genes are TRBV12-3 or TRBV12-4 and TRBJ2-2, with D unclear. Trimming shortened V by 3 bases and J by 5 bases, and 10 bases separated the two germline ends. The CDR3 runs 14 residues. Here the CDR3 reads CASSFGGATGELFF. CDR3 sequence (DNA): TGTGCCAGCAGTTTTGGCGGAGCGACCGGGGAGCTGTTTTTT.

This rearrangement joins TRBV5-5 to TRBJ1-5, with 7 bases matching TRBD1. This CDR3 has 14 residues. CDR1 and CDR2 from the germline V gene are SGHKS and YYEKEE (reference sequence). After removal of 3 bases from V and 4 bases from J, the junction contained 4 bases not matched to a gene. The CDR3 bases are TGTGCCAGCAGCTGGGGACAGATTAATCAGCCCCAGCATTTT. Amino acid sequence: CASSWGQINQPQHF. Full variable domain (remainder filled in from reference TRBV5-5 and TRBJ1-5): DAGVTQSPTHLIKTRGQQVTLRCSPISGHKSVSWYQQVLGQGPQFIFQYYEKEERGRGNFPDRFSARQFPNYSSELNVNALLLGDSALYLCASSWGQINQPQHFGDGTRLSIL.

This clonotype was recorded only once. The chain combines TRBV24-1 with TRBJ1-1, with 10 bases matching TRBD1. The germline V gene encodes CDR1 KGHDR and CDR2 SFDVKD. The J segment lost 7 bases and the V segment lost 2 bases, leaving 6 bases of the junction unmatched. The CDR3 totals 15 residues. The CDR3 spells CATSDSDRGPGEAFF. CDR3 DNA sequence: TGTGCCACCAGTGATTCCGACAGGGGGCCGGGTGAAGCTTTCTTT.

This clonotype was seen a handful of times. The chain joins TRBV5-6 to TRBJ2-7, with D perhaps TRBD2 (6 bases). The CDR3 runs 14 residues. Trimming cost V 0 bases and J 6 bases, with 13 bases left between them. The germline V gene encodes CDR1 SGHDT and CDR2 YYEEEE. The CDR3 loop is CASSLGTKGSEQYF. The CDR3 DNA is TGTGCCAGCAGCTTGGGGACTAAGGGGTCCGAGCAGTACTTC.

This clonotype was picked up a small number of times. This chain uses TRBV3-1 with TRBJ1-2; D ambiguous. This CDR3 region has 15 residues. Germline CDR1 reads LGHDT; CDR2 reads YNNKEL (reference sequence). V lost 0 bases to trimming and J lost 4 bases, with 12 bases between them. The CDR3 is CASSQEAGISYGYTF. CDR3 DNA: TGTGCCAGCAGCCAAGAAGCCGGGATCTCCTATGGCTACACCTTC.

The chain recombines TRBV9 with TRBJ2-2; D might be TRBD1 or TRBD2, each matching 6 bases. V lost 2 bases, J lost 0 bases, and 8 bases lay in between. There are 15 residues in the CDR3. Germline lookup yields CDR1 SGDLS and CDR2 YYNGEE. CDR3 residues: CASSVGGSNTGELFF. In nucleotides, the CDR3 is TGTGCCAGCAGCGTGGGGGGCTCGAACACCGGGGAGCTGTTTTTT. Full variable domain (remainder filled in from reference TRBV9 and TRBJ2-2): DSGVTQTPKHLITATGQRVTLRCSPRSGDLSVYWYQQSLDQGLQFLIQYYNGEERAKGNILERFSAQQFPDLHSELNLSSLELGDSALYFCASSVGGSNTGELFFGEGSRLTVL.

The rearrangement joins TRBV19 to TRBJ2-3; D gene uncertain. Germline-derived CDR1 and CDR2 are LNHDA and SQIVND (reference sequence). Trimming took off 3 bases at V and 1 base at J, with 5 bases between the two ends. The CDR3 has 13 residues. This CDR3 is CASSMTGTDTQYF. CDR3 DNA sequence: TGTGCCAGTAGTATGACGGGCACAGATACGCAGTATTTT.

This clonotype was seen only a few times. V gene TRBV25-1 combines with J gene TRBJ2-4, with D perhaps being TRBD1 or TRBD2 (5 bases each). CDR3 length: 11 residues. V was cut by 6 bases and J by 9 bases, with 9 bases left in between. In germline, CDR1 is MGHDK, CDR2 SYGVNS. The CDR3 spells CASRSGGIQYF. In nucleotides, the CDR3 is TGTGCCAGCAGATCTGGGGGCATTCAGTACTTC.

This clonotype was counted only a few times. The chain recombines TRBV7-6 with TRBJ2-5, with TRBD2 matching 7 bases. The CDR3 totals 14 residues. The J segment lost 2 bases and the V segment lost 3 bases, leaving 3 bases of the junction unmatched. Germline lookup yields CDR1 SGHVS and CDR2 FNYEAQ. CDR3 sequence reads: CASSLGTTQETQYF. CDR3 coding DNA: TGTGCCAGCAGCTTGGGGACTACGCAAGAGACCCAGTACTTC.

The V and J genes are TRBV27 and TRBJ2-7; 10 bases fit TRBD1. Germline assignment: CDR1 MNHEY and CDR2 SMNVEV (reference sequence). Germline trimming cut 5 bases from V and 4 bases from J; bases unmatched to any gene: 8. This CDR3 has 15 residues. The CDR3: CASSIFGTGAYEQYF. In DNA, the CDR3 is TGTGCCAGCAGTATCTTTGGGACAGGGGCGTACGAGCAGTACTTC.

The genes are TRBV7-2 and TRBJ2-1; 10 positions agree with TRBD2. Germline loops: CDR1 SGHTA, CDR2 FQGNSA. J was trimmed by 2 bases and V by 6 bases; bases with no gene match: 4. The CDR3 spans 15 residues. The CDR3 spells CASRRTSGAYNEQFF. The DNA for the CDR3 is TGTGCCAGCAGGCGAACTAGCGGGGCCTACAATGAGCAGTTCTTC.

The CDR3 reads CASSHTREWTKNIQYF. As DNA, the CDR3 is TGTGCCAGCAGTCATACCAGGGAGTGGACCAAAAACATTCAGTACTTC. This chain connects TRBV27 to TRBJ2-4; D may correspond to TRBD1 or TRBD2 (5 bases each). The CDR3 totals 16 residues. Germline V CDR1 and CDR2: MNHEY, SMNVEV (reference sequence). V was trimmed by 5 bases and J by 2 bases, leaving 16 bases between them.

This clonotype occurred a few times. This sequence joins TRBV6-5 and TRBJ2-1, with 9 bases fitting TRBD1. This CDR3 is 13 amino acids long. From germline, CDR1 is MNHEY and CDR2 SVGAGI. V lost 2 bases and J lost 7; bases outside the gene matches: 0. As DNA, the CDR3 is TGTGCCAGCAGTTACGACAGGGGGAATGAGCAGTTCTTC. It encodes CASSYDRGNEQFF.

This clonotype was counted a few times. The chain links TRBV5-1 to TRBJ2-1, with TRBD2 matching over 11 bases. The junction had 4 bases not matched to a gene; V was cut back by 0 bases and J by 5 bases. Germline-derived CDR1 and CDR2 are SGHRS and YFSETQ. This CDR3 contains 16 residues. This chain's CDR3 is CASSLVSGGANNEQFF. CDR3 coding DNA: TGCGCCAGCAGCTTGGTTAGCGGGGGGGCAAACAATGAGCAGTTCTTC.

The chain uses TRBV30 and TRBJ2-1, with D tentatively TRBD2 (6 bases). Germline assignment: CDR1 GTSNPN and CDR2 SVGIG (reference sequence). CDR3 length: 15 residues. Trimming cost V 3 bases and J 8 bases, with 20 bases left between them. The CDR3 region is CAWSPGLSPGDEQFF. The DNA of the CDR3 is TGTGCCTGGAGCCCGGGACTCTCACCCGGAGATGAGCAGTTCTTC.

The gene calls are TRBV24-1 and TRBJ1-2; the match to TRBD1 covers 7 bases. V lost 5 bases and J lost 5; bases outside the gene matches: 4. The CDR3 has 13 amino acids. CDR1 and CDR2 (germline): KGHDR, SFDVKD. CDR3 DNA: TGTGCCACCAGTGCAACAGGGGTATATGGCTACACCTTC. It encodes CATSATGVYGYTF.